The T cell receptor (beta chain) under discussion was sequenced for a study of OX40 agonist ivuxolimab in advanced cancers. Sequencing used immunoSEQ multiplex PCR; TCRdb keeps in-frame clones, though not all of them. The table includes 18,000 or so clones, 87% detected once. Per the germline V gene, CDR1 is LGHNA and CDR2 is YNFKEQ. This CDR3 is 17 amino acids long. J lost 0 bases, V lost 1 base, and 2 bases had no gene match. This clone was detected once. The receptor was isolated from an adult with an advanced solid tumor such as melanoma, head and neck, liver or kidney cancer. This specimen consisted of CD4+ or CD8+ T cells sorted from blood, obtained in a trial of the OX40 agonist ivuxolimab. The rearrangement joins TRBV4-2 to TRBJ2-2; 10 nucleotides line up with TRBD2. The CDR3 nucleotides are TGTGCCAGCAGCCAAGGACTAGCGGGTTCGAACACCGGGGAGCTGTTTTTT. Encoded protein: CASSQGLAGSNTGELFF.